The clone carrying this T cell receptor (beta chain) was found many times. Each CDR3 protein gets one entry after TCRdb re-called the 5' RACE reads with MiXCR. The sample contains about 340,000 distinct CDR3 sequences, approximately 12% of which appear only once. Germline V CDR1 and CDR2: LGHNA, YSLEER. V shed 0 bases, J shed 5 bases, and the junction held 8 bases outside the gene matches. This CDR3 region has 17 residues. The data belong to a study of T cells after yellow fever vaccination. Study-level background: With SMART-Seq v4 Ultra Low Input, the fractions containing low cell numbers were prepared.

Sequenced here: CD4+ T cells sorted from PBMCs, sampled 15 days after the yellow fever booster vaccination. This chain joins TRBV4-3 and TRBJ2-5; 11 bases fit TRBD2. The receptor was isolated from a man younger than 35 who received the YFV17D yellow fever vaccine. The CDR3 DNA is TGCGCCAGCAGCCAAGATTCCCCACTAGCGGGGGACGAGACCCAGTACTTC. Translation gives CASSQDSPLAGDETQYF.